This entry is about one TCR beta chain. Its target is not known. CDR3 length equals 14 residues. V dropped 8 bases and J dropped 4 bases, with 17 bases sitting between them. Germline CDR1 GTSNPN, CDR2 SVGIG (reference sequence). PCR used 60 Vbeta primers and 13 Jbeta primers. The assay was immunoSEQ multiplex PCR, and TCRdb's table has in-frame clones only and misses some. The sample contains around 180,000 clones, 84% of which appear only once. The data originate from a study of cytomegalovirus exposure and HLA in healthy donors. Study-wide results and caveats: Specific recognition of CMV antigens was confirmed in vitro for a few chains (all CMV-associated). It was likely that a cluster of highly shared sequence variants was a sequencing artifact. Analysis was carried out at a later point, and it linked a missense DCLRE1C variant to TCR beta V- and J-gene trimming.

The sequenced material came from PBMCs. The chain links TRBV30 to TRBJ1-4, with TRBD1 as a possible D gene (6 bases). The clonotype was recovered from a boy between 10 and 17 years old in good health and CMV-seronegative. The CDR3 here is CAGTLQGLNEKLFF. DNA for the CDR3: TGTGCCGGAACCTTACAGGGCCTTAATGAAAAACTGTTTTTT.